This is a list of T cell receptor beta chains from one sample in a study of control samples from healthy donors and cancer patients. TCRdb's table, derived via immunoSEQ multiplex PCR, lists solely in-frame clones and lacks some. The repertoire has under 85,000 clones, roughly 80% of them found once; the top ten carry 2.5% to 3%. Material for sequencing was PBMCs. The receptors were gathered from a woman in her fifties or sixties with lung cancer. Each CDR3 is given with its conserved first and last residue. The D gene is left open where the match is weak. Clone size, where shown, is once, few, many, or a class for clones that have expanded.

D: -; J: TRBJ1-2; V: TRBV7-3; size: -; CDR3: CASSLMGGNGYTF; DNA: TGTGCCAGCAGCCTAATGGGGGGGAATGGCTACACCTTC
D: TRBD2; J: TRBJ2-3; V: TRBV5-6; size: -; CDR3: CASSLPTSGGATDTQYF; DNA: TGTGCCAGCAGCTTGCCGACTAGCGGGGGGGCGACAGATACGCAGTATTTT
D: -; J: TRBJ1-1; V: TRBV15; size: -; CDR3: CATSSAPRGEAFF; DNA: TGTGCCACCAGCAGCGCCCCCCGAGGTGAAGCTTTCTTT
D: -; J: TRBJ2-5; V: TRBV7-2; size: -; CDR3: CASSSIETQYF; DNA: TGTGCCAGCAGCTCTATTGAGACCCAGTACTTC
D: -; J: TRBJ2-1; V: TRBV7-2; size: -; CDR3: CASSLGGNSYNEQFF; DNA: TGTGCCAGCAGCTTGGGGGGAAACTCCTACAATGAGCAGTTCTTC
D: TRBD2; J: TRBJ2-1; V: TRBV7-9; size: -; CDR3: CASSSPGTIYNEQFF; DNA: TGTGCCAGCAGCAGTCCCGGGACTATTTACAATGAGCAGTTCTTC
D: -; J: TRBJ1-4; V: TRBV4-2; size: -; CDR3: CASSRNRDANEKLFF; DNA: TGTGCCAGCAGCCGTAACAGGGATGCTAATGAAAAACTGTTTTTT
D: -; J: TRBJ1-1; V: TRBV7-9; size: -; CDR3: CASSATGFEAFF; DNA: TGTGCCAGCAGCGCCACGGGATTCGAAGCTTTCTTT
D: -; J: TRBJ1-1; V: TRBV25-1; size: -; CDR3: CASSDSSGEEFDTEAFF; DNA: TGTGCCAGCAGTGATAGTTCCGGAGAGGAGTTCGACACTGAAGCTTTCTTT
D: -; J: TRBJ1-1; V: TRBV7-8; size: -; CDR3: CASSLVWKVNTEAFF; DNA: TGTGCCAGCAGCTTAGTTTGGAAAGTGAACACTGAAGCTTTCTTT
D: -; J: TRBJ2-6; V: TRBV5-5; size: -; CDR3: CASSSGAVLTGANVLTF; DNA: TGTGCCAGCAGCTCCGGAGCAGTACTCACGGGGGCCAACGTCCTGACTTTC
D: TRBD1; J: TRBJ1-2; V: TRBV29-1; size: -; CDR3: CSVEPTGVGTNYGYTF; DNA: TGCAGCGTTGAACCGACAGGGGTGGGAACGAACTATGGCTACACCTTC
D: TRBD1; J: TRBJ1-2; V: TRBV7-6; size: -; CDR3: CASSPGQGLNGYTF; DNA: TGTGCCAGCAGCCCCGGACAGGGGCTGAATGGCTACACCTTC
D: -; J: TRBJ2-7; V: TRBV5-1; size: -; CDR3: CASSLNPSSQGSHEQYF; DNA: TGCGCCAGCAGTCTCAACCCCAGCTCACAGGGTTCCCACGAGCAGTACTTC
D: TRBD1; J: TRBJ1-1; V: TRBV7-6; size: -; CDR3: CASSLTGTANTEAFF; DNA: TGTGCCAGCAGCTTGACCGGGACAGCCAACACTGAAGCTTTCTTT
D: -; J: TRBJ1-1; V: TRBV11-3; size: -; CDR3: CASSLGQNTEAFF; DNA: TGTGCCAGCAGCTTGGGACAGAACACTGAAGCTTTCTTT
D: -; J: TRBJ1-1; V: TRBV5-4; size: -; CDR3: CASSYPGYTEAFF; DNA: TGTGCCAGCAGCTATCCTGGGTACACTGAAGCTTTCTTT
D: TRBD1; J: TRBJ2-1; V: TRBV7-8; size: -; CDR3: CASSPGTGREGEQFF; DNA: TGTGCCAGCAGCCCGGGGACAGGGAGGGAGGGAGAGCAGTTCTTC
D: -; J: TRBJ1-2; V: TRBV9; size: -; CDR3: CASSVAGRNYGYTF; DNA: TGTGCCAGCAGCGTAGCCGGCAGAAACTATGGCTACACCTTC
D: TRBD1; J: TRBJ2-1; V: TRBV14; size: once; CDR3: CASSPWVGGQDNEQFF; DNA: TGTGCCAGCAGCCCGTGGGTCGGGGGACAGGACAATGAGCAGTTCTTC
D: -; J: TRBJ1-5; V: TRBV2; size: -; CDR3: CASSRGDNQPQHF; DNA: TGTGCCAGCAGTAGGGGGGACAATCAGCCCCAGCATTTT
D: -; J: TRBJ1-1; V: TRBV28; size: -; CDR3: CASSLQYTEAFF; DNA: TGTGCCAGCAGCCTCCAGTACACTGAAGCTTTCTTT